Listed here are 2 T cell receptor beta chains from one sample, sequenced in a study of Ad26.COV2.S vaccination and SARS-CoV-2 variants. Sequencing was performed with immunoSEQ multiplex PCR; in TCRdb, only in-frame clones are kept and a portion is missing. This table holds about 440,000 clones, about 90% found once. Noted treatment: roughly 18 received Ad26.COV2.S at low or high dose, single or two shots; about 5 received placebo; per-sample allocation not given. Samples analyzed were those drawn on day 63 after the first vaccine or placebo injection. Sequenced material: peripheral blood, taken in a trial of Ad26.COV2.S vaccine versus placebo. These TCRs come from a person between 18 and 65 years old who received the Ad26.COV2.S COVID-19 vaccine or a placebo.

This chain uses TRBV27 with TRBJ2-5, with 13 bases matching TRBD2. This CDR3 region has 16 residues. The germline CDR1 and CDR2 sequences are MNHEY and SMNVEV (reference sequence). After removal of 6 bases from V and 2 bases from J, the junction contained 6 bases not matched to a gene. The CDR3 region has the DNA TGTGCCAGCAGCCGACTAGCGGGAGGAGTTCAAGAGACCCAGTACTTC. Its protein is CASSRLAGGVQETQYF.

This chain connects TRBV7-6 to TRBJ1-4; tentatively, D is TRBD1 (6 bases). The CDR3 covers 15 residues. Trimming removed 0 bases from V and 7 bases from J, with 12 bases in between. Germline values: CDR1 SGHVS, CDR2 FNYEAQ. The CDR3 DNA follows: TGTGCCAGCAGCTTAGCGCGGGGGGCCGGTGAAAAACTGTTTTTT. It encodes CASSLARGAGEKLFF.